The 13 T cell receptor beta chains listed next were all sequenced from one sample in a study of CD8 T cells in Susac syndrome. When the RNA was reverse transcribed, random hexamers were used with an input of 0.5 to 1 ug. TCRdb re-called the immunoSEQ multiplex PCR reads with MiXCR, one entry per CDR3 protein. The repertoire has about 210,000 distinct CDR3 sequences, around 96% of them found once; the top ten carry 0.095%. Sequences were obtained from CD4+ T cells from PBMCs. These receptors all come from a human donor with multiple sclerosis.

This chain joins TRBV18 and TRBJ2-7; D is unresolved. Trimming removed 3 bases at V and 5 bases at J, with 5 bases between. This CDR3 spans 11 amino acids. Germline CDR1 reads KGHSH; CDR2 reads LQKENI. CDR3 sequence (DNA): TGTGCCAGCTCACCCGAGAACGAGCAGTACTTC. It encodes CASSPENEQYF.

As for this clonotype: The missing conserved phenylalanine or tryptophan at the end of this CDR3 makes a read error likely. This chain connects TRBV30 to TRBJ2-7; D uncertain. This CDR3 region has 11 residues. Germline assignment: CDR1 GTSNPN and CDR2 SVGIG (reference sequence). V was trimmed by 0 bases and J by 3 bases, leaving 3 bases between them. CDR3 residues: CAWSVLYEQYL. CDR3 sequence (DNA): TGTGCCTGGAGTGTGCTCTACGAGCAGTACCTC.

The chain carries TRBV4-1 and TRBJ2-4; 8 bases agree with TRBD1. The trim removed 4 bases at V and 0 bases at J, leaving 8 bases unmatched. This CDR3 comprises 17 residues. Germline V gene sequence: CDR1 MGHRA, CDR2 YSYEKL. Here the CDR3 reads CASSRGQGELAKNIQYF. CDR3 in DNA: TGCGCCAGCAGCCGAGGACAGGGTGAACTAGCCAAAAACATTCAGTACTTC.

This clonotype was detected once. This chain connects TRBV24-1 to TRBJ2-3; D may be TRBD1 or TRBD2 (5 bases each). Trimming removed 3 bases at V and 2 bases at J, with 11 bases between. There are 15 residues in the CDR3. Germline V gene lookup returns CDR1 KGHDR and CDR2 SFDVKD. CDR3 in DNA: TGTGCCACCAGTGATCCGGGACGGGACACAGATACGCAGTATTTT. Protein product: CATSDPGRDTDTQYF.

Only one count was recorded for this clonotype. The genes are TRBV27 and TRBJ2-5; the D gene is possibly TRBD1 (5 bases). The CDR3 is 13 amino acids. Germline CDR1 is MNHEY and CDR2 is SMNVEV (reference sequence). V was trimmed by 2 bases and J by 10 bases, leaving 14 bases between them. DNA for the CDR3: TGTGCCAGCAGTTTAGGGGCAGGCCATCGCCAGTACTTC. Its translation: CASSLGAGHRQYF.

This chain links TRBV27 with TRBJ2-5; no reliable D call. There are 13 residues in the CDR3. Germline lookup yields CDR1 MNHEY and CDR2 SMNVEV (reference sequence). V was shortened by 2 bases and J by 4 bases, with 8 bases between the two germline ends. CDR3 sequence: CASSLRYPETQYF. CDR3 nucleotides: TGTGCCAGCAGTTTACGGTACCCAGAGACCCAGTACTTC.

This chain connects TRBV7-2 to TRBJ2-1; D is perhaps TRBD1 (6 bases). The CDR3 is 13 residues long. Deletions cut 5 bases from V and 8 bases from J, with 13 bases between. Per the germline V gene, CDR1 is SGHTA and CDR2 is FQGNSA. In nucleotides, the CDR3 is TGTGCCAGCAGCGCCGACAGGATCGATGAGCAGTTCTTC. It is translated as CASSADRIDEQFF.

The rearrangement joins TRBV3-1 to TRBJ2-3; TRBD2 agrees at 9 bases. The V gene's germline CDR1 is LGHDT and CDR2 YNNKEL (reference sequence). V was clipped by 0 bases and J by 2 bases; unmatched bases: 9. The length of the CDR3 is 18 residues. CDR3 in DNA: TGTGCCAGCAGCCAAGAACGTGCCAGCGGGAGGTCCACAGATACGCAGTATTTT. Its translation is CASSQERASGRSTDTQYF.

The chain has TRBV29-1 and TRBJ2-4; D is ambiguous. The germline CDR1 and CDR2 sequences are SQVTM and ANQGSEA. The CDR3 spans 13 residues. V was shortened by 6 bases and J by 2 bases, with 11 bases between the two germline ends. CDR3 loop: CSVKTLPKNIQYF. As DNA, the CDR3 is TGCAGCGTAAAGACCCTTCCCAAAAACATTCAGTACTTC.

The chain has TRBV2 and TRBJ2-5, with D uncertain. The V gene's germline CDR1 is SNHLY and CDR2 FYNNEI. CDR3 length equals 13 residues. The germline V and J ends were trimmed by 8 bases and 1 base, with 11 bases remaining between them. CDR3 coding DNA: TGTGCCAGCGGCCTCCGGGCCCAAGAGACCCAGTACTTC. The encoded protein is CASGLRAQETQYF.

A single count supports this clonotype. This chain connects TRBV27 to TRBJ1-2; no clear D. The germline CDR1 and CDR2 sequences are MNHEY and SMNVEV (reference sequence). CDR3 length: 13 residues. With 3 bases removed from V and 1 base from J, the gap between germline ends came to 6 bases. CDR3 sequence (DNA): TGTGCCAGCAGTTTGGGTCTTAACTATGGCTACACCTTC. As protein: CASSLGLNYGYTF.

The rearrangement joins TRBV4-2 to TRBJ1-2; D possibly corresponds to TRBD1 (5 bases). Trimming removed 5 bases at V and 4 bases at J, with 14 bases between. There are 14 residues in the CDR3. The germline CDR1 and CDR2 sequences are LGHNA and YNFKEQ. The CDR3 reads CASSIHRDSYGYTF. The CDR3 nucleotides are TGTGCCAGCAGCATTCATCGAGACAGCTATGGCTACACCTTC.

This chain uses TRBV3-1 with TRBJ2-3; TRBD2 matches 7 bases. From germline, CDR1 is LGHDT and CDR2 YNNKEL (reference sequence). The V segment lost 0 bases and the J segment 5 bases; nucleotides outside the gene matches: 5. This CDR3 spans 15 amino acids. The CDR3 spells CASSQESGGGDTQYF. The CDR3 nucleotides are TGTGCCAGCAGCCAAGAATCCGGCGGGGGAGATACGCAGTATTTT.